This TCR beta chain was identified in a study of blood T cell repertoires in COVID-19. Sequencing used immunoSEQ multiplex PCR; TCRdb keeps in-frame clones, though not all of them. The data hold around 220,000 clones, with about 93% observed a single time. Individuals drawn from 20 to 25 US areas were about 18 to 95 years old. Allocation to cohorts depended on clinical history reported by the participants. V was shortened by 2 bases and J by 0 bases, with 10 bases between the two germline ends. Germline CDR1 and CDR2: SGHRS and YFSETQ. CDR3 size: 15 residues. The receptor was derived from a woman aged 18 to 35 who had recovered from COVID-19. The chain carries TRBV5-1 and TRBJ2-3; weak D call: TRBD1 (5 bases). Input material: PBMCs or T cells enriched from blood (not recorded which). Written as DNA, the CDR3 is TGCGCCAGCAGCTTCCAGGGCCCTAGCACAGATACGCAGTATTTT. Its protein is CASSFQGPSTDTQYF.